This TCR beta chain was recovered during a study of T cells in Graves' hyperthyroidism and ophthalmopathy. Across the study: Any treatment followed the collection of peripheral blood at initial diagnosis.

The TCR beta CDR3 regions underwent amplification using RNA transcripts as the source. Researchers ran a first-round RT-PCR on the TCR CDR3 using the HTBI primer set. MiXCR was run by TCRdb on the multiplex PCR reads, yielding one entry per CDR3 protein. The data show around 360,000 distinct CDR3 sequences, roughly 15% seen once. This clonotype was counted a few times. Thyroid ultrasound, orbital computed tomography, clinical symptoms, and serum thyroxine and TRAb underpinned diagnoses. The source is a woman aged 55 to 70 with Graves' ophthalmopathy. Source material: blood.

CDR3 sequence (DNA): TGCAGCGTTGAAGTTGGCAATGAGCAGTTCTTC. Translating gives CSVEVGNEQFF. The chain combines TRBV29-1 with TRBJ2-1, with D uncertain. The CDR3 runs to 11 residues. V lost 1 base to trimming and J lost 6 bases, with 4 bases between them. In germline, CDR1 is SQVTM, CDR2 ANQGSEA.